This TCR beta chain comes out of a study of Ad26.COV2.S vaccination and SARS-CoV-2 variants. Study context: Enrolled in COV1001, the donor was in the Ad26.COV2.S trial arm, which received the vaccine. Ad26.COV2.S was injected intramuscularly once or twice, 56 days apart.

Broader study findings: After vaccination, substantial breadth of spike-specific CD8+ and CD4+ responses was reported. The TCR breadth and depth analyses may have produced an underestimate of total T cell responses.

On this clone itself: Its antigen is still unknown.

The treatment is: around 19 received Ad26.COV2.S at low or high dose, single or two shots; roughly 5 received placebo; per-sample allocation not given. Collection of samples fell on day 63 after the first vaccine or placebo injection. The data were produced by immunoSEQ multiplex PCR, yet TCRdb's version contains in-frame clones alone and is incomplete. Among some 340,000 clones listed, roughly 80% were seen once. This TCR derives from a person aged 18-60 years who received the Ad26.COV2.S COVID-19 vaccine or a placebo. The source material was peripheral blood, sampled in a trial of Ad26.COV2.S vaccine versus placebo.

The CDR3 loop is CASSQVSGVDSPLHF. DNA for the CDR3: TGTGCCAGCAGCCAAGTTTCAGGGGTAGATTCACCCCTCCACTTT. The gene calls are TRBV14 and TRBJ1-6, with D possibly matching TRBD1 (6 bases). Trimming removed 1 base from V and 8 bases from J, with 12 bases in between. This CDR3 region has 15 residues. Germline CDR1 SGHDN, CDR2 FVKESK.